A selection of T cell receptor beta chains follows, all from one sample in a study of T cell changes during pregnancy in multiple sclerosis. Produced via immunoSEQ multiplex PCR; TCRdb's table is partial and in-frame only. The data show some 45,000 clones, 70% to 90% seen once. The sample consisted of CD4+ T cells from peripheral blood mononuclear cells, taken after pregnancy. The receptors were gathered from a female donor with multiple sclerosis, enrolled in a pregnancy study. CDR3s include the opening cysteine and the closing phenylalanine or tryptophan. D genes are given only for firm matches. Size tells how often a clone was seen (once, few, many) or the class of an expanded clone, and some rows leave it out.

NA	NA	TRBV30	TRBJ2-2	TGTGCCCTGCCGGGCGAGAGAGGGTCCGGGGAGCTGTTTTTT	CALPGERGSGELFF
NA	NA	TRBV18	TRBJ1-2	TGTGCCAGCTCACCATTGGACACGCATGGCTATGGCTACACCTTC	CASSPLDTHGYGYTF
NA	NA	TRBV6-5	TRBJ1-4	TGTGCCAGCAGTTACGCAGGGTCGAACGAAAAACTGTTTTTT	CASSYAGSNEKLFF
NA	TRBD1	TRBV5-1	TRBJ2-3	TGCGCCAGCAGCTTCGACAGGGGAACGAGCACAGATACGCAGTATTTT	CASSFDRGTSTDTQYF
once	NA	TRBV6-6	TRBJ1-1	TGTGCCAGCACCCAACCCCCGGGGAACACTGAAGCTTTCTTT	CASTQPPGNTEAFF
NA	TRBD1	TRBV5-5	TRBJ1-1	TGTGCCAGCAGGTCCGGGACAGGGGTTACTGAAGCTTTCTTT	CASRSGTGVTEAFF
NA	NA	TRBV19	TRBJ1-6	TGTGCCAGTAGTCTACAGGGTGAGGAATCACCCCTCCACTTT	CASSLQGEESPLHF
NA	NA	TRBV21-1	TRBJ2-7	TGTGCCAGCAGCAAAGAGGAGTTCACCTACGAGCAGTACTTC	CASSKEEFTYEQYF
once	NA	TRBV11-2	TRBJ2-1	TGTGCCAGCAGCCCTACCCGCGACAATGAGCAGTTCTTC	CASSPTRDNEQFF
NA	NA	TRBV7-9	TRBJ1-3	TGTGCCAGCAGCTTAGAAGGGACTCCTGGAAACACCATATATTTT	CASSLEGTPGNTIYF
once	NA	TRBV18	TRBJ1-2	TGTGCCAGCTCTACCAGCGGGAGGGCCCGCAACTATGGCTACACCTTC	CASSTSGRARNYGYTF
NA	NA	TRBV19	TRBJ1-1	TGTGCCAGTAGTGGGTTCTCGTGGGGGGGGATGAACACTGAAGCTTTCTTT	CASSGFSWGGMNTEAFF
NA	NA	TRBV9	TRBJ1-5	TGTGCCAGCAGCCCAGATAGCAATCAGCCCCAGCATTTT	CASSPDSNQPQHF
NA	NA	TRBV4-2	TRBJ1-2	TGTGCCAGCAGCTCCACAGGCCGGTATGGCTACACCTTC	CASSSTGRYGYTF
NA	NA	TRBV5-4	TRBJ1-2	TGTGCCAGCAGCTTGGGAGAGACTAATGACTATGGCTACACCTTC	CASSLGETNDYGYTF
NA	NA	TRBV27	TRBJ2-5	TGTGCCAGCAGTTCCGATTGGGGGGGCGGGACCCAGTACTTC	CASSSDWGGGTQYF
NA	NA	TRBV5-1	TRBJ2-7	TGCGCCAGCTCGACAGGCCCCCCATCCTACGAGCAGTACTTC	CASSTGPPSYEQYF
NA	TRBD1	TRBV2	TRBJ1-1	TGTGCCAGTCGACGTCAGGGGGGTACGTATATGGACACTGAAGCTTTCTTT	CASRRQGGTYMDTEAFF
NA	NA	TRBV6-5	TRBJ1-5	TGTGCCAGCAGGGAGGGAAGTCAGCCCCAGCATTTT	CASREGSQPQHF
NA	NA	TRBV7-2	TRBJ1-2	TGTGCCAGCAGCCGTCAGGTGGAAGGAGGCTATGGCTACACCTTC	CASSRQVEGGYGYTF
NA	NA	TRBV5-1	TRBJ2-7	TGCGCCAGCAGCCCCCGGCCTATCGAGGCGGAAAATACGTGGGTATACGAGCAGTACTTC	CASSPRPIEAENTWVYEQYF
NA	TRBD1	TRBV5-1	TRBJ2-7	TGCGCCAGCAGCTTGTACCAGACAGGGTTGGGCGAGCAGTACTTC	CASSLYQTGLGEQYF
NA	NA	TRBV5-4	TRBJ2-5	TGTGCCAGCAGCGATGACTTCCAGCCGGGGGAGACCCAGTACTTC	CASSDDFQPGETQYF
once	TRBD2	TRBV5-4	TRBJ2-1	TGTGCCAGCAGGACCGGGACTAGCTTCCATGAGCAGTTCTTC	CASRTGTSFHEQFF
NA	NA	TRBV7-9	TRBJ2-7	TGTGCCAGCTCGGGGATTTCCTACGAGCAGTACTTC	CASSGISYEQYF
NA	NA	TRBV19	TRBJ1-1	TGTGCCAGTAGTATAGTCAGGGGCACTGAAGCTTTCTTT	CASSIVRGTEAFF
NA	NA	TRBV15	TRBJ1-4	TGTGCCACCAGCAGTACACAGGGACGAAATGAAAAACTGTTTTTT	CATSSTQGRNEKLFF
NA	NA	TRBV10-3	TRBJ1-1	TGTGCCACCACAGCCCCAGATATGAACACTGAAGCTTTCTTT	CATTAPDMNTEAFF
NA	TRBD2	TRBV5-6	TRBJ2-1	TGTGCCAGCAGCTCGGTCGGGCGGGGGGGACGGAATGAGCAGTTCTTC	CASSSVGRGGRNEQFF
NA	TRBD1	TRBV28	TRBJ2-5	TGTGCCAGCAGTTTATTGGCAGGGGGAGAGACCCAGTACTTC	CASSLLAGGETQYF
NA	TRBD1	TRBV19	TRBJ1-1	TGTGCCAGTCGGAGGGACAGGGGCCCGAGGGCTGAAGCTTTCTTT	CASRRDRGPRAEAFF
NA	TRBD1	TRBV27	TRBJ1-5	TGTGCCAGCAGTTTGGGGGGCTCCGGGACAGGGGATGCTCAGCCCCAGCATTTT	CASSLGGSGTGDAQPQHF
NA	NA	TRBV4-1	TRBJ2-1	TGCGCCAGCAGGGGGAGGGGGGGATTGAACAATGAGCAGTTCTTC	CASRGRGGLNNEQFF
NA	TRBD1	TRBV5-6	TRBJ1-5	TGTGCCAGCAGCAAGGACAGGGTGGCTCAGCCCCAGCATTTT	CASSKDRVAQPQHF
NA	TRBD1	TRBV7-3	TRBJ1-1	TGTGCCAGCAGCCCCGGGACAGGGAGAGTAGCTTTCTTT	CASSPGTGRVAFF
once	NA	TRBV2	TRBJ1-5	TGTGCCAGCAGTGAAATTTCGGCGGAAAATCAGCCCCAGCATTTT	CASSEISAENQPQHF
NA	NA	TRBV10-1	TRBJ2-7	TGCGCCAGCAGTGCTTCGATTGGAGCACCCGACTACGAGCAGTACTTC	CASSASIGAPDYEQYF
NA	TRBD1	TRBV7-9	TRBJ2-1	TGTGCCAGCAGCTCCCGGACAGGGAGTCACAATGAGCAGTTCTTC	CASSSRTGSHNEQFF
NA	NA	TRBV2	TRBJ2-4	TGTGCCAGCAGTGAAGCGCTTCAGGGACTAGCCAAAAACATTCAGTACTTC	CASSEALQGLAKNIQYF
NA	NA	TRBV6-5	TRBJ1-1	TGTGCCAGCAGTCAAAGGGGCAACACTGAAGCTTTCTTT	CASSQRGNTEAFF
NA	NA	TRBV30	TRBJ1-6	TGTGCCTGGAGTGCCCTAGGACTCAATAATTCACCCCTCCACTTT	CAWSALGLNNSPLHF
NA	TRBD2	TRBV4-1	TRBJ2-1	TGCGCCAGCAGCCAGTACTCTAGCGGTCACTCCTACAATGAGCAGTTCTTC	CASSQYSSGHSYNEQFF
NA	NA	TRBV14	TRBJ1-6	TGTGCCAGCAGCCAAGTTAGCGGCAATCCCCTCCACTTT	CASSQVSGNPLHF
NA	NA	TRBV10-1	TRBJ2-1	TGCGCCAGCAGTGAGGGAGGGGACGATGAGCAGTTCTTC	CASSEGGDDEQFF
once	NA	TRBV5-1	TRBJ2-3	TGCGCCAGCAGCCTTCCGGTTGTTGATACGCAGTATTTT	CASSLPVVDTQYF
NA	NA	TRBV5-1	TRBJ1-6	TGCGCCAGCAGCCTGGGACCAGGTAGTCCACCCCTCCACTTT	CASSLGPGSPPLHF